This is a list of T cell receptor beta chains from one sample in a study of T cell repertoires in cytomegalovirus infection. TCRdb independently ran MiXCR on the reads; one entry per CDR3 protein. In the table there are 490,000 or so distinct CDR3 sequences, around 11% of which are singletons. Material for sequencing was PBMCs. All receptors come from a human donor in good health (CMV status not recorded). Some clones in this sample may be carry-over from other donors' samples. Both conserved end residues are part of each CDR3. Each record gives: D gene, clone size, V gene, CDR3 length, J gene, CDR3 DNA, CDR3 protein. The D gene is left open where the match is weak. Rows may omit the clone size; those that give it use once, few, many or a size class.

d_call: NA
clone_size: many
v_call: TRBV7-2
cdr3_length: 15
j_call: TRBJ2-2
cdr3_nt: TGTGCCAGCAGTTCTCACATGGGCTCCACCGGGGAGCTGTTTTTT
cdr3_aa: CASSSHMGSTGELFF

d_call: NA
clone_size: many
v_call: TRBV7-3
cdr3_length: 14
j_call: TRBJ2-2
cdr3_nt: TGTGCCAGCAGCTCCTCCAGGGACACCGGGGAGCTGTTTTTT
cdr3_aa: CASSSSRDTGELFF

d_call: NA
clone_size: NA
v_call: TRBV7-3
cdr3_length: 14
j_call: TRBJ1-2
cdr3_nt: TGTGCCAGCAGCTTAAGTACGGACTTCGATGGCTACACCTTC
cdr3_aa: CASSLSTDFDGYTF

d_call: TRBD2
clone_size: many
v_call: TRBV6-1
cdr3_length: 16
j_call: TRBJ2-3
cdr3_nt: TGTGCCAGCAGGGAGACTAGCGGGTCCATCACAGATACGCAGTATTTT
cdr3_aa: CASRETSGSITDTQYF

d_call: NA
clone_size: few
v_call: TRBV5-1
cdr3_length: 14
j_call: TRBJ2-1
cdr3_nt: TGCGCCAGCAGCTTTTCCTTCTCGTCCTTGGGGCAGTTCTTC
cdr3_aa: CASSFSFSSLGQFF

d_call: TRBD1
clone_size: few
v_call: TRBV29-1
cdr3_length: 14
j_call: TRBJ2-7
cdr3_nt: TGCAGCGTGGACCGAGGGACAGGGTTCAACGAGCAGTACTTC
cdr3_aa: CSVDRGTGFNEQYF

d_call: NA
clone_size: few
v_call: TRBV20-1
cdr3_length: 13
j_call: TRBJ2-2
cdr3_nt: TGCAGTGCTGAAGGACTGAACACCGGGGAGCTGTTTTTT
cdr3_aa: CSAEGLNTGELFF

d_call: TRBD2
clone_size: many
v_call: TRBV7-8
cdr3_length: 15
j_call: TRBJ2-7
cdr3_nt: TGTGCCAGCAGCTTAGCGCCTAGCGGGACCTACGAGCAGTACTTC
cdr3_aa: CASSLAPSGTYEQYF

d_call: TRBD2
clone_size: NA
v_call: TRBV9
cdr3_length: 19
j_call: TRBJ2-3
cdr3_nt: TGTGCCAGCAGCGCGGGGAGGGGACTAGCGGATTCTAGCACAGATACGCAGTATTTT
cdr3_aa: CASSAGRGLADSSTDTQYF

d_call: NA
clone_size: many
v_call: TRBV4-1
cdr3_length: 15
j_call: TRBJ1-2
cdr3_nt: TGCGCCAGCAGCCAAGATTTTCCGTCGCTTGCTGGCTACACCTTC
cdr3_aa: CASSQDFPSLAGYTF

d_call: NA
clone_size: NA
v_call: TRBV24-1
cdr3_length: 14
j_call: TRBJ2-5
cdr3_nt: TGTGCCACCAGTGACCCGACATTGGGGGAGACCCAGTACTTC
cdr3_aa: CATSDPTLGETQYF

d_call: TRBD1
clone_size: many
v_call: TRBV20-1
cdr3_length: 12
j_call: TRBJ2-5
cdr3_nt: TGCAGTGCTGGACAGGGGTCCGAGACCCAGTACTTC
cdr3_aa: CSAGQGSETQYF

d_call: NA
clone_size: NA
v_call: TRBV6-5
cdr3_length: 14
j_call: TRBJ1-1
cdr3_nt: TGTGCCAGCAGTTACTCGGTAAGGAACACTGAAGCTTTCTTT
cdr3_aa: CASSYSVRNTEAFF

d_call: TRBD1
clone_size: few
v_call: TRBV27
cdr3_length: 13
j_call: TRBJ1-1
cdr3_nt: TGTGCCACCTTGAGGACAGGGGGTACTGAAGCTTTCTTT
cdr3_aa: CATLRTGGTEAFF

d_call: NA
clone_size: many
v_call: TRBV7-8
cdr3_length: 16
j_call: TRBJ1-2
cdr3_nt: TGTGCCAGCAGCTTAGAGTACGAGAGTTCCGGTGGAGGCTACACCTTC
cdr3_aa: CASSLEYESSGGGYTF

d_call: TRBD1
clone_size: many
v_call: TRBV7-3
cdr3_length: 18
j_call: TRBJ2-1
cdr3_nt: TGTGCCAGCAGCTCCCGGGACAGGGGTGACTTCTCCTACAATGAGCAGTTCTTC
cdr3_aa: CASSSRDRGDFSYNEQFF

d_call: TRBD2
clone_size: NA
v_call: TRBV29-1
cdr3_length: 13
j_call: TRBJ2-3
cdr3_nt: TGCAGCGTGAGAGGTCTAGCGGTAGTTACGCAGTATTTT
cdr3_aa: CSVRGLAVVTQYF

d_call: NA
clone_size: NA
v_call: TRBV14
cdr3_length: 18
j_call: TRBJ1-3
cdr3_nt: TGTGCCAACAGCCAAGAGCTTGGTTTGGGGGGTCCTGGAAACACCATATATTTT
cdr3_aa: CANSQELGLGGPGNTIYF

d_call: NA
clone_size: few
v_call: TRBV18
cdr3_length: 15
j_call: TRBJ2-1
cdr3_nt: TGTGCCAGCTCACCCCTTTTTGGCAGCTACAATGAGCAGTTCTTC
cdr3_aa: CASSPLFGSYNEQFF

d_call: NA
clone_size: NA
v_call: TRBV9
cdr3_length: 13
j_call: TRBJ2-2
cdr3_nt: TGTGCCAGCAACGAGGCCGGGACCGGGGAGCTGTTTTTT
cdr3_aa: CASNEAGTGELFF

d_call: NA
clone_size: NA
v_call: TRBV20-1
cdr3_length: 16
j_call: TRBJ2-5
cdr3_nt: TGCAGTGCTAGAGATTTCAAGGAAAGGGACAAAGAGACCCAGTACTTC
cdr3_aa: CSARDFKERDKETQYF

d_call: NA
clone_size: NA
v_call: TRBV9
cdr3_length: 14
j_call: TRBJ1-5
cdr3_nt: TGTGCCAGCAACGTCCCCCCCGGGGACTGGCCCCAGCATTTT
cdr3_aa: CASNVPPGDWPQHF